This T cell receptor beta chain comes out of a study of blood T cell repertoires in COVID-19. Background on the study: Both acute and convalescent COVID-19 samples were obtained from the United States, Italy and Spain.

The length of the CDR3 is 13 residues. Per the germline V gene, CDR1 is SEHNR and CDR2 is FQNEAQ (reference sequence). The V end was cut by 1 base, the J end by 4 bases, with 8 bases between. Repertoires were generated with immunoSEQ multiplex PCR, while TCRdb's copy carries only in-frame clones and drops some. The data contain roughly 200,000 clones, 80% to 90% of them singletons. This chain joins TRBV7-9 and TRBJ2-7; the D is unclear. Sequenced input: PBMCs or T cells enriched from blood (not recorded which). The receptor's source is a woman in her thirties or forties with acute COVID-19. The CDR3 reads CASSLGQEYEQYF. CDR3 sequence (DNA): TGTGCCAGCAGCTTAGGGCAGGAATACGAGCAGTACTTC.